The present entry profiles one TCR beta chain with its context. The data were obtained in a study of PD-1 blockade in classical Hodgkin lymphoma. The table came from immunoSEQ multiplex PCR; TCRdb's copy has only in-frame clones and leaves some out. The profile shows about 150,000 clones, less than 80% of them singletons. The CDR3 has 14 residues. CDR1 and CDR2 (germline): SEHNR, FQNEAQ (reference sequence). V dropped 3 bases and J dropped 7; count of bases not matched to a gene: 8. All patients relapsed after autologous stem cell transplantation, and brentuximab vedotin exposure varied. Material: peripheral blood mononuclear cells (PBMCs), obtained before the second cycle of nivolumab. The origin of this receptor is a human donor with classical Hodgkin lymphoma. The V call is TRBV7-9, the J call TRBJ1-2, with 7 bases fitting TRBD1. The CDR3 protein is CASSFEGAESGYTF. The CDR3, as DNA: TGTGCCAGCAGCTTTGAGGGGGCAGAGAGTGGCTACACCTTC.